The 8 T cell receptor beta chains given below trace back to one sample, sequenced in a study of shared clonotypes between healthy human individuals. Profiling relied on immunoSEQ multiplex PCR, and the TCRdb table lists in-frame clones only, not all of them. The sample yields roughly 2,300,000 clones, about nine tenths seen once. The source material was naive CD4+ T cells from PBMCs. Subset specified: CD45RA+ positively selected. Source of these receptors: a man in his late teens or twenties in good health. Some clones in this sample may be carry-over from other donors' samples.

The chain links TRBV7-8 to TRBJ2-5; 8 bases line up with TRBD2. CDR1 and CDR2 (germline): SGHVS, FQNEAQ. Germline trimming cut 5 bases from V and 5 bases from J; bases unmatched to any gene: 7. This CDR3 comprises 14 residues. The CDR3 DNA reads TGTGCCAGCAGCCTGGGACTAGTTTTTGAGACCCAGTACTTC. It translates to CASSLGLVFETQYF.

The V and J genes are TRBV27 and TRBJ2-5, with D unresolved. V lost 6 bases and J lost 3, with 11 bases in between. CDR3 size: 13 residues. Germline assignment: CDR1 MNHEY and CDR2 SMNVEV (reference sequence). In nucleotides, the CDR3 is TGTGCCAGCAGCCCAATAGGCGAAGAGACCCAGTACTTC. Translated: CASSPIGEETQYF.

The V call is TRBV5-3, the J call TRBJ2-5; 10 nucleotides agree with TRBD2. TRBV5-3 is known as an ORF, though its function is uncertain. The CDR3 has 16 amino acids. J was trimmed by 5 bases and V by 4 bases; bases with no gene match: 11. CDR3 protein: CARSRPSSGRGETQYF. As DNA, the CDR3 is TGTGCCAGAAGCCGACCTTCTAGCGGGAGAGGGGAGACCCAGTACTTC.

The CDR3 protein is CASSSPTSGRKETQYF. In DNA form, the CDR3 reads TGTGCCAGCAGCTCCCCGACTAGCGGGAGGAAAGAGACCCAGTACTTC. J is TRBJ2-5 and V is TRBV7-8, with TRBD2 identical over 13 bases. This CDR3 is 16 amino acids long. The J segment lost 3 bases and the V segment lost 4 bases, leaving 5 bases of the junction unmatched. CDR1 and CDR2 (germline): SGHVS, FQNEAQ.

The chain has TRBV2 and TRBJ1-2; D possibly corresponds to TRBD1 (6 bases). Trimming pared 5 bases from V and 8 bases from J, leaving 18 bases between. The CDR3 runs 14 residues. CDR1 SNHLY and CDR2 FYNNEI come from the germline V gene. CDR3 amino acids: CASSQAGELTGYTF. The CDR3 nucleotides read TGTGCCAGCAGTCAGGCAGGGGAGTTGACGGGCTACACCTTC.

This chain joins TRBV29-1 and TRBJ2-3, with 7 positions matching TRBD1. Germline CDR1 SQVTM, CDR2 ANQGSEA. There are 16 residues in the CDR3. V shed 6 bases, J shed 2 bases, and the junction held 14 bases outside the gene matches. The DNA of the CDR3 is TGCAGCGTGAGGGGCAGACAGGGACAATCCACAGATACGCAGTATTTT. It encodes CSVRGRQGQSTDTQYF.

The chain joins TRBV6-5 to TRBJ1-1; possible D gene TRBD1, 5 bases. This CDR3 spans 14 amino acids. Germline V gene lookup returns CDR1 MNHEY and CDR2 SVGAGI. Trimming took 8 bases from V and 0 from J, leaving 13 bases between them. Here the CDR3 DNA reads TGTGCCAGCCGGGGGGGTAGGTTGAACACTGAAGCTTTCTTT. Its protein product is CASRGGRLNTEAFF.

With regard to this clone: The sample holds other DNA sequences that translate to the same CDR3. The chain combines TRBV5-1 with TRBJ2-6, with no clear D. Trimming took off 0 bases at V and 2 bases at J, with 6 bases between the two ends. The length of the CDR3 is 15 residues. Per germline, CDR1 SGHRS and CDR2 YFSETQ. The CDR3 nucleotides read TGCGCCAGCAGCTTGGAAGTTGCTGGGGCCAACGTCCTGACTTTC. It encodes CASSLEVAGANVLTF.